These T cell receptor beta chains were read from a single sample in a study of T cells expressing NK-cell markers. Following a re-call of the 5' RACE reads, TCRdb has one entry per CDR3 protein and lacks DNA. The repertoire shows a few hundred thousand distinct CDR3 sequences; the top ten hold 5.2%. Sequenced: blood T cells: a sorted CD56 or NKG2C T cell subset, CD4+ or CD8+ T cells, or bulk PBMC T cells (not recorded which). Receptors originate from a man aged 18 to 69 in good health. CDR3s include the opening cysteine and the closing phenylalanine or tryptophan.

TRBJ2-1,TRBV5-1,CASSLYPLGSSGSYNEQFF
TRBJ2-3,TRBV20-1,CSAEGTGGGETDTQYF
TRBJ1-2,TRBV5-1,CASSEFGTYELANYGYTF
TRBJ2-3,TRBV3-1,CASGRGSTDTQYF
TRBJ2-2,TRBV9,CASSSSGGRNTGELFF
TRBJ1-4,TRBV5-1,CASCRTTANEKLFF
TRBJ1-1,TRBV6-5,CASSYSAHTEAFF
TRBJ2-7,TRBV11-2,CASSLETSGGRLYEQYF
TRBJ2-7,TRBV2,CASSYGPQSYEQYF
TRBJ2-4,TRBV12-3/TRBV12-4,CASSLRGLGIQYF
TRBJ1-4,TRBV12-3/TRBV12-4,CASSLGGGLREKLFF
TRBJ2-7,TRBV3-1,CASSQAGGVGTYEQYF
TRBJ1-4,TRBV6-1,CASSDGTGYEKLFF
TRBJ2-2,TRBV20-1,CSASSLGQGAYGELFF
TRBJ2-1,TRBV7-2,CASSLLLVQFF
TRBJ2-1,TRBV7-2,CASSLGGLAGVYNEQFF
TRBJ2-5,TRBV29-1,CSVEVWKGQGTQYF
TRBJ1-5,TRBV5-6,CASSNGQPSPNRPQHF
TRBJ1-1,TRBV1,CTSSQECQNTEAFF
TRBJ1-1,TRBV6-1,CASRSDRGQVEAFF
TRBJ1-1,TRBV2,CASTLTVNTEAFF
TRBJ2-7,TRBV7-6,CASRKGVGGGEQYF
TRBJ2-2,TRBV9,CASSVEYGTGELFF
TRBJ1-5,TRBV10-3,CAISESVGGRGNQPQHF
TRBJ1-2,TRBV5-6,CASSLLTGIYGYTF
TRBJ1-5,TRBV15,CATSLGLQPQHF
TRBJ2-1,TRBV5-5,CASSYDTRGYNEQFF
TRBJ2-1,TRBV18,CASSLDKHPSNEQFF
TRBJ2-3,TRBV7-3,CASSLTNRDTQYF
TRBJ2-1,TRBV5-5,CASSLATLNEQFF
TRBJ2-3,TRBV12-3/TRBV12-4,CATRPGLAVKFTDTQYF
TRBJ2-4,TRBV3-1,CASSVGSAWSQTKNIQYF
TRBJ2-4,TRBV11-2,CASSRTGTGDTAKNIQYF
TRBJ2-7,TRBV7-8,CASSFFGTGSSYEQYF
TRBJ2-1,TRBV7-6,CASSLQQGDEQFF
TRBJ2-3,TRBV20-1,CTVLERDTQYF
TRBJ2-3,TRBV5-1,CASSGGPRTDTQYF
TRBJ2-1,TRBV9,CASSVAGGPLGEQFF
TRBJ2-3,TRBV5-5,CASSLAGGPNTQYF
TRBJ1-1,TRBV20-1,CSASYRGQNTEAFF
TRBJ2-1,TRBV7-3,CASSFFSGATKGEQFF
TRBJ2-3,TRBV4-1,CASSPNAGPFTDTQYF
TRBJ2-7,TRBV5-1,CASSLGTPAYEQYF
TRBJ2-7,TRBV10-3,CAINEPTLSYEQYF
TRBJ1-2,TRBV30,CAWSWGQGNYGYTF
TRBJ2-7,TRBV5-1,CASSFSGDSYEQYF
TRBJ1-1,TRBV12-3/TRBV12-4,CASRDQATGTGESTEAFF
TRBJ1-5,TRBV2,CASSGPQGQPQHF
TRBJ2-5,TRBV7-2,CASNQPWEIETQYF
TRBJ2-1,TRBV7-9,CASSPDRTRSYNEQFF
TRBJ1-6,TRBV6-1,CASSMTGLHNSPLHF
TRBJ2-1,TRBV10-3,CAISESDRLNEQFF
TRBJ1-1,TRBV15,CATSRIGTGSFTEAFF
TRBJ2-1,TRBV7-9,CASRKGDGSPNEQFF
TRBJ2-3,TRBV6-5,CASKLDGAGGTDTQYF
TRBJ2-2,TRBV28,CASNTGAYTGELFF
TRBJ1-2,TRBV12-3/TRBV12-4,CASSFDVSYGYTF
TRBJ2-2,TRBV6-1,CASSRWDSHQGELFF